Below are 2 T cell receptor beta chains sequenced from a single sample in a study of blood T cell repertoires in COVID-19. Profiled with immunoSEQ multiplex PCR; TCRdb holds only in-frame clones, not every one. The sample includes 200,000 to 250,000 clones, approximately 86% of them seen just once. Sequenced material: PBMCs or T cells enriched from blood (not recorded which). Source of these receptors: a young woman who had been exposed to COVID-19.

The J gene is TRBJ2-7, the V gene TRBV6-2 or TRBV6-3; the D gene is possibly TRBD2 (7 bases). There are 14 residues in the CDR3. Germline V gives CDR1 MNHEY, CDR2 SVGEGT. The ends were cut back, 4 bases at V and 1 base at J, with 11 bases in the middle. The CDR3 DNA follows: TGTGCCAGCAGTTTTGGGGGGGCTTCCTACGAGCAGTACTTC. It encodes CASSFGGASYEQYF.

The chain couples TRBV5-5 to TRBJ1-1; D may be TRBD1 (5 bases). V lost 2 bases to trimming and J lost 1 base, with 12 bases between them. CDR1 and CDR2 from the germline V gene are SGHKS and YYEKEE (reference sequence). The CDR3 extends over 15 amino acids. The CDR3 protein is CASSFLGTGNTEAFF. Here the CDR3 DNA reads TGTGCCAGCAGCTTTCTTGGGACTGGGAACACTGAAGCTTTCTTT.